Below, 13 T cell receptor beta chains from the same sample are listed, as sequenced in a study of T cell responses to AZD1222 COVID-19 vaccine. Sequenced by immunoSEQ multiplex PCR; TCRdb stores in-frame clones only, minus some. The sample contains approximately 140,000 clones, about 92% of which appear only once. Sequencing used peripheral blood, obtained on day 0 of AZD1222 vaccination. These receptors were collected from an adult in good health.

The chain couples TRBV7-2 to TRBJ1-1; D ambiguous. V lost 1 base and J lost 3, with 9 bases in between. CDR1 and CDR2 from the germline V gene are SGHTA and FQGNSA. The CDR3 consists of 14 residues. Written as DNA, the CDR3 is TGTGCCAGCAGCTTAGTCCCCACAGACACTGAAGCTTTCTTT. It translates to CASSLVPTDTEAFF.

The CDR3 reads CATSDTTSGMRTDTQYF. The CDR3 DNA follows: TGTGCCACCAGTGACACGACTAGCGGGATGCGCACAGATACGCAGTATTTT. The genes are TRBV24-1 and TRBJ2-3; 11 bases align to TRBD2. Germline-derived CDR1 and CDR2 are KGHDR and SFDVKD. The trim removed 4 bases at V and 1 base at J, leaving 6 bases unmatched. CDR3 length: 17 residues.

V is TRBV5-6 and J is TRBJ2-1; D not resolved. Germline V gene lookup returns CDR1 SGHDT and CDR2 YYEEEE. The CDR3 totals 13 residues. Trimming stripped 2 bases from V and 8 bases from J, with 11 bases between. CDR3 nucleotides: TGTGCCAGCAGCTTCTATTTGGTAGATGAGCAGTTCTTC. Translated, it gives CASSFYLVDEQFF. Using reference TRBV5-6 and TRBJ2-1 for the parts outside the CDR3, the full variable domain is DAGVTQSPTHLIKTRGQQVTLRCSPKSGHDTVSWYQQALGQGPQFIFQYYEEEERQRGNFPDRFSGHQFPNYSSELNVNALLLGDSALYLCASSFYLVDEQFFGPGTRLTVL.

The gene calls are TRBV3-1 (or the pseudogene TRBV3-2) and TRBJ2-7, with D possibly being TRBD1 (6 bases). The CDR3 is 14 residues long. V was pared by 3 bases and J by 2 bases, with 11 bases between. Germline V lookup: CDR1 LGHDT, CDR2 YNNKEL (reference sequence). The CDR3 reads CASSQFGQPYEQYF. DNA for the CDR3: TGTGCCAGCAGCCAGTTCGGACAGCCCTACGAGCAGTACTTC.

This clone was counted once. The V call is TRBV28, the J call TRBJ1-1; no definite D call. Trimming removed 6 bases from V and 0 bases from J, with 8 bases in between. This CDR3 has 13 amino acids. Germline V gives CDR1 MDHEN, CDR2 SYDVKM. CDR3 sequence reads: CASRGTMNTEAFF. For the CDR3, the DNA is TGTGCCAGCAGGGGCACCATGAACACTGAAGCTTTCTTT.

This chain links TRBV6-5 with TRBJ1-4, with D perhaps TRBD1 (5 bases). Germline V lookup: CDR1 MNHEY, CDR2 SVGAGI. With 5 bases removed from V and 8 bases from J, the gap between germline ends came to 18 bases. The CDR3 totals 15 residues. DNA of the CDR3: TGTGCCAGCAGTCAGCGGCAGGGTAGGGACGAAAAACTGTTTTTT. This gives the protein CASSQRQGRDEKLFF.

In DNA form, the CDR3 reads TGTGCCAGCAGTTTAGACAGGGGACAGCCCCAGCATTTT. It specifies CASSLDRGQPQHF. The J gene is TRBJ1-5, the V gene TRBV12-3 or TRBV12-4; 7 bases are a match to TRBD1. CDR3 length equals 13 residues. The J segment lost 7 bases and the V segment lost 1 base, leaving 1 base of the junction unmatched.

The chain employs TRBV19 and TRBJ1-5, with 9 bases aligning to TRBD1. The CDR3 has 19 amino acids. V lost 3 bases, J lost 4 bases, and 16 bases stayed unmatched. CDR1 and CDR2 from the germline V gene are LNHDA and SQIVND (reference sequence). DNA for the CDR3: TGTGCCAGTAGTATCGACACCGGGACAGGGCTGTCATGGAATCAGCCCCAGCATTTT. It encodes CASSIDTGTGLSWNQPQHF. Combining the CDR3 with reference TRBV19 and TRBJ1-5 gives the whole variable domain DGGITQSPKYLFRKEGQNVTLSCEQNLNHDAMYWYRQDPGQGLRLIYYSQIVNDFQKGDIAEGYSVSREKKESFPLTVTSAQKNPTAFYLCASSIDTGTGLSWNQPQHFGDGTRLSIL.

This chain joins TRBV10-3 and TRBJ2-1, with D perhaps TRBD1 or TRBD2 (5 bases each). The length of the CDR3 is 17 residues. CDR1 and CDR2 from the germline V gene are ENHRY and SYGVKD. V was cut by 0 bases and J by 4 bases, with 16 bases left in between. In DNA form, the CDR3 reads TGTGCCATCAGTGAGTCCCGAGGGACCCTGAAATACAATGAGCAGTTCTTC. Residues: CAISESRGTLKYNEQFF.

The genes are TRBV10-1 and TRBJ1-4; D unresolved. Germline V lookup: CDR1 WNHNN, CDR2 SYGVQD (reference sequence). The CDR3 extends over 12 amino acids. Deletions cut 3 bases from V and 7 bases from J, with 6 bases between. The CDR3 reads CASSDEPEKLFF. The CDR3 DNA follows: TGCGCCAGCAGTGACGAGCCTGAAAAACTGTTTTTT.

The CDR3 protein is CATSFGGGYGYTF. The CDR3 bases are TGTGCCACCAGTTTTGGGGGCGGCTATGGCTACACCTTC. The chain is built from TRBV24-1 and TRBJ1-2, with TRBD1 as a possible D gene (6 bases). V lost 6 bases and J 4 bases, leaving 11 bases between the germline ends. The CDR3 has 13 residues. Germline CDR1 KGHDR, CDR2 SFDVKD.

The chain employs TRBV27 and TRBJ2-6; D possibly corresponds to TRBD1 (6 bases). The CDR3 covers 18 residues. Trimming took 5 bases from V and 0 from J, leaving 17 bases between them. Germline loops: CDR1 MNHEY, CDR2 SMNVEV (reference sequence). CDR3 residues: CASSTYRDPSSGANVLTF. CDR3 DNA: TGTGCCAGCAGTACCTACAGGGACCCAAGCTCTGGGGCCAACGTCCTGACTTTC.

The rearrangement uses TRBV7-9 and TRBJ1-2; D remains unclear. Looked up from germline, CDR1 is SEHNR and CDR2 is FQNEAQ (reference sequence). This CDR3 has 11 amino acids. The V and J ends lost 2 bases and 4 bases respectively, with 2 bases between them. DNA for the CDR3: TGTGCCAGCAGCTTATCCTATGGCTACACCTTC. Its translation is CASSLSYGYTF.